Shown below are 27 T cell receptor beta chains from a single sample sequenced in a study of CD4+ T cells in melanoma. Method: immunoSEQ multiplex PCR; TCRdb's copy keeps in-frame clones and lacks some. The profile shows about 55,000 clones, roughly two thirds of them singletons. The specimen was tumor tissue. Source of these receptors: a human donor with melanoma.

J is TRBJ1-5 and V is TRBV7-8; D remains ambiguous. This CDR3 has 15 amino acids. The ends were cut back, 5 bases at V and 2 bases at J, with 13 bases in the middle. Per germline, CDR1 SGHVS and CDR2 FQNEAQ. The CDR3 sequence: CASSQSGIGNQPQHF. The CDR3 DNA sequence: TGTGCCAGCAGCCAGTCGGGGATTGGCAATCAGCCCCAGCATTTT.

This chain joins TRBV2 and TRBJ1-4, with TRBD1 matching over 7 bases. The ends lost 5 bases at V and 3 bases at J; junction bases unmatched: 6. The CDR3 loop spans 15 amino acids. Germline assignment: CDR1 SNHLY and CDR2 FYNNEI. CDR3 protein: CASSPTGAPNEKLFF. As DNA, the CDR3 is TGTGCCAGCAGTCCCACAGGGGCCCCTAATGAAAAACTGTTTTTT.

The genes are TRBV15 and TRBJ1-5; D is perhaps TRBD1 (6 bases). V shed 0 bases and J shed 6 bases, with 24 bases lying between them. The CDR3 runs 19 residues. CDR1 is LNHNV, CDR2 YYDKDF, per germline (reference sequence). CDR3 protein: CATSRDLGDNRWGPQPQHF. The CDR3 coding sequence is TGTGCCACCAGCAGAGACCTTGGGGATAACAGGTGGGGGCCTCAGCCCCAGCATTTT.

V gene TRBV27 combines with J gene TRBJ1-2, with 9 bases aligning to TRBD1. Germline V gives CDR1 MNHEY, CDR2 SMNVEV (reference sequence). Trimming cost V 5 bases and J 5 bases; bases outside gene matches: 6. The CDR3 runs to 14 residues. CDR3 nucleotides: TGTGCCAGCAGTAAAGAGACAGGGGGGTATGGCTACACCTTC. It translates to CASSKETGGYGYTF.

J is TRBJ1-5 and V is TRBV30; TRBD1 aligns across 7 bases. This CDR3 contains 14 residues. The trim removed 2 bases at V and 2 bases at J, leaving 3 bases unmatched. Per germline, CDR1 GTSNPN and CDR2 SVGIG (reference sequence). Here the CDR3 DNA reads TGTGCCTGGAGTATAGGACAGGGCAATCAGCCCCAGCATTTT. Translating it yields CAWSIGQGNQPQHF.

This chain uses TRBV5-4 with TRBJ2-2; tentative D call: TRBD1 (6 bases). V shed 0 bases and J shed 6 bases, with 18 bases lying between them. CDR3 length equals 17 residues. The germline V gene encodes CDR1 SGHNT and CDR2 YYREEE (reference sequence). CDR3 loop: CASSLGGLGNFAGELFF. The CDR3 DNA follows: TGTGCCAGCAGCTTGGGGGGGCTTGGTAATTTTGCCGGGGAGCTGTTTTTT.

The chain is built from TRBV25-1 and TRBJ2-2; no reliable D call. The germline gives CDR1 MGHDK, CDR2 SYGVNS. The CDR3 loop spans 16 amino acids. V was clipped by 0 bases and J by 0 bases, with 8 bases between them. The CDR3 DNA is TGTGCCAGCAGTGAATACTATCCAGCGAACACCGGGGAGCTGTTTTTT. Translation gives CASSEYYPANTGELFF.

The rearrangement joins TRBV6-5 to TRBJ2-7, with 8 bases that match TRBD1. Germline V gives CDR1 MNHEY, CDR2 SVGAGI. The CDR3 runs to 15 residues. J gave up 3 bases and V 5 bases, and 9 bases lay outside the gene matches. CDR3 sequence: CASSPHQGAGYEQYF. In nucleotides, the CDR3 is TGTGCCAGCAGTCCCCATCAGGGGGCTGGCTACGAGCAGTACTTC.

V is TRBV4-2 and J is TRBJ1-4, with D perhaps matching TRBD1 (5 bases). The germline V and J ends were trimmed by 5 bases and 0 bases, with 13 bases remaining between them. Per germline, CDR1 LGHNA and CDR2 YNFKEQ. This CDR3 has 16 amino acids. As DNA, the CDR3 is TGTGCCAGCAGCTTGGGCAGGGAATCAACTAATGAAAAACTGTTTTTT. Its translation: CASSLGRESTNEKLFF.

In its sample, this clone was seen once. The rearrangement uses TRBV29-1 and TRBJ1-2; D gene ambiguous. Germline-derived CDR1 and CDR2 are SQVTM and ANQGSEA. The CDR3 runs 12 residues. With 6 bases removed from V and 0 bases from J, the gap between germline ends came to 8 bases. The CDR3 coding sequence is TGCAGCGTCCCGCATCCTAACTATGGCTACACCTTC. The encoded protein is CSVPHPNYGYTF. The full variable domain, rest sourced from reference TRBV29-1 and TRBJ1-2, is SAVISQKPSRDICQRGTSLTIQCQVDSQVTMMFWYRQQPGQSLTLIATANQGSEATYESGFVIDKFPISRPNLTFSTLTVSNMSPEDSSIYLCSVPHPNYGYTFGSGTRLTVV.

The chain links TRBV6-1 to TRBJ1-4; D gene uncertain. Germline V gene lookup returns CDR1 MNHNS and CDR2 SASEGT. This CDR3 is 14 amino acids long. The V end was cut by 2 bases, the J end by 4 bases, with 8 bases between. CDR3 loop: CASSELGNNEKLFF. In DNA form, the CDR3 reads TGTGCCAGCAGTGAACTGGGGAATAATGAAAAACTGTTTTTT.

This clone was seen ten or more times. The chain recombines TRBV11-3 with TRBJ1-1, with D unclear. In germline, CDR1 is SGHNT, CDR2 YENEEA. Trimming left V 5 bases short and J 4 bases short, with 8 bases between. The CDR3 is made up of 12 amino acids. This chain's CDR3 is CASSPDGTEAFF. CDR3 DNA sequence: TGTGCCAGCAGCCCGGATGGCACTGAAGCTTTCTTT.

This chain connects TRBV4-3 to TRBJ1-1; no clear D. This CDR3 contains 13 residues. Germline V gene lookup returns CDR1 LGHNA and CDR2 YSLEER. V lost 4 bases and J 1 base, leaving 7 bases between the germline ends. CDR3 sequence (DNA): TGCGCCAGCAGCCTGACGGGGAACACTGAAGCTTTCTTT. Translated: CASSLTGNTEAFF.

Concerning this clone: This probably arose from a read error, given a far larger clone one base away. V and J are TRBV5-1 and TRBJ1-1; D not resolved. Deletions cut 1 base from V and 4 bases from J, with 8 bases between. Germline CDR1 is SGHRS and CDR2 is YFSETQ. This CDR3 is 13 amino acids long. This CDR3 reads CASSLPRVTEAFF. CDR3 DNA: TGCGCCAGCAGCTTGCCGAGGGTCACTGAAGCTTTCTTT.

The chain uses TRBV5-4 and TRBJ1-6; no definite D call. This CDR3 has 13 amino acids. Germline V gene lookup returns CDR1 SGHNT and CDR2 YYREEE (reference sequence). Trimming stripped 5 bases from V and 10 bases from J, with 13 bases between. This CDR3 reads CASRPKGGSPLHF. Written as DNA, the CDR3 is TGTGCCAGCAGGCCCAAAGGAGGGTCACCCCTCCACTTT.

J is TRBJ2-7 and V is TRBV14, with a possible D match to TRBD1 (6 bases). The germline V gene has CDR1 SGHDN and CDR2 FVKESK. This CDR3 is 14 amino acids long. V was trimmed by 0 bases and J by 5 bases, leaving 11 bases between them. The CDR3 DNA follows: TGTGCCAGCAGCCAAGACTACAGGGTGCACGAGCAGTACTTC. Amino acids: CASSQDYRVHEQYF.

V and J are TRBV7-9 and TRBJ1-3, with D unclear. With 2 bases removed from V and 0 bases from J, the gap between germline ends came to 11 bases. Germline lookup yields CDR1 SEHNR and CDR2 FQNEAQ (reference sequence). This CDR3 is built from 16 residues. The CDR3 region is CASSLTATFSGNTIYF. The DNA of the CDR3 is TGTGCCAGCAGCTTAACAGCTACGTTCTCTGGAAACACCATATATTTT.

About this clone: Different DNA sequences within this sample yield the same CDR3. The chain recombines TRBV5-1 with TRBJ1-1; no clear D gene. The germline V gene has CDR1 SGHRS and CDR2 YFSETQ. The V and J ends lost 0 bases and 1 base respectively, with 10 bases between them. The CDR3 contains 15 residues. CDR3 protein: CASSLAGGRNTEAFF. Written as DNA, the CDR3 is TGCGCCAGCAGCTTGGCCGGAGGAAGGAACACTGAAGCTTTCTTT. The whole variable domain, filled in from reference TRBV5-1 and TRBJ1-1, reads KAGVTQTPRYLIKTRGQQVTLSCSPISGHRSVSWYQQTPGQGLQFLFEYFSETQRNKGNFPGRFSGRQFSNSRSEMNVSTLELGDSALYLCASSLAGGRNTEAFFGQGTRLTVV.

The chain recombines TRBV9 with TRBJ2-7, with 9 bases that match TRBD2. Germline V gene lookup returns CDR1 SGDLS and CDR2 YYNGEE. Trimming at V came to 0 bases and at J to 4 bases, leaving 5 bases not matched to a gene. The CDR3 runs to 15 residues. CDR3 nucleotide sequence: TGTGCCAGCAGCGTAGGTAGCGGGGGAGGATACGAGCAGTACTTC. As protein: CASSVGSGGGYEQYF.

The chain is built from TRBV28 and TRBJ2-5; weak D call: TRBD1 (6 bases). The CDR3 is 20 residues long. V was trimmed by 2 bases and J by 0 bases, leaving 25 bases between them. Per germline, CDR1 MDHEN and CDR2 SYDVKM. CDR3: CASSLPFGKADSYDQETQYF. CDR3 in DNA: TGTGCCAGCAGTTTACCTTTTGGTAAGGCGGACAGCTACGACCAAGAGACCCAGTACTTC.

The rearrangement links TRBV5-1 to TRBJ2-3; 15 bases agree with TRBD2. The CDR3 consists of 16 residues. CDR1 is SGHRS and CDR2 is YFSETQ in the germline V gene. The V and J ends lost 4 bases and 5 bases, in that order; junction bases with no gene match: 5. CDR3 nucleotide sequence: TGCGCCAGCAGCCATGGACTAGCGGGGGGGGTAGATACGCAGTATTTT. Encoded protein: CASSHGLAGGVDTQYF. The full variable domain, completed using reference TRBV5-1 and TRBJ2-3, is KAGVTQTPRYLIKTRGQQVTLSCSPISGHRSVSWYQQTPGQGLQFLFEYFSETQRNKGNFPGRFSGRQFSNSRSEMNVSTLELGDSALYLCASSHGLAGGVDTQYFGPGTRLTVL.

This clone was picked up a small number of times. The chain has TRBV7-9 and TRBJ2-7; 8 positions match TRBD2. The trim removed 5 bases at V and 4 bases at J, leaving 10 bases unmatched. This CDR3 has 15 amino acids. Germline values: CDR1 SEHNR, CDR2 FQNEAQ (reference sequence). The CDR3 sequence is CASSRPRGGQYEQYF. CDR3 nucleotide sequence: TGTGCCAGCAGCCGTCCACGGGGGGGCCAGTACGAGCAGTACTTC.

This clone was detected only a few times. The gene calls are TRBV11-2 and TRBJ2-1; TRBD2 might be the D (5 bases). The ends were cut back, 0 bases at V and 1 base at J, with 13 bases in the middle. Germline V gene data show CDR1 as SGHAT and CDR2 as FQNNGV. The CDR3 extends over 17 amino acids. The CDR3 region has the DNA TGTGCCAGCAGCTTAGATCGGTCGGGAAGGTCCTACAATGAGCAGTTCTTC. Protein sequence: CASSLDRSGRSYNEQFF. The whole variable domain, filled in from reference TRBV11-2 and TRBJ2-1, reads EAGVAQSPRYKIIEKRQSVAFWCNPISGHATLYWYQQILGQGPKLLIQFQNNGVVDDSQLPKDRFSAERLKGVDSTLKIQPAKLEDSAVYLCASSLDRSGRSYNEQFFGPGTRLTVL.

The sample holds a few counts of this clone. The chain joins TRBV18 to TRBJ1-5; D remains unclear. CDR1 is KGHSH, CDR2 LQKENI, per germline. Trimming removed 3 bases from V and 4 bases from J, with 19 bases in between. This CDR3 is 17 amino acids long. The CDR3 region is CASSPYEGGSANQPQHF. Here the CDR3 DNA reads TGTGCCAGCTCACCTTACGAAGGAGGGAGTGCAAATCAGCCCCAGCATTTT. The variable domain in full, with the rest retrieved from reference TRBV18 and TRBJ1-5, is NAGVMQNPRHLVRRRGQEARLRCSPMKGHSHVYWYRQLPEEGLKFMVYLQKENIIDESGMPKERFSAEFPKEGPSILRIQQVVRGDSAAYFCASSPYEGGSANQPQHFGDGTRLSIL.

This clone was found a few times. The rearrangement links TRBV7-9 to TRBJ1-5; D remains ambiguous. Trimming took off 5 bases at V and 3 bases at J, with 5 bases between the two ends. Germline values: CDR1 SEHNR, CDR2 FQNEAQ (reference sequence). The CDR3 is 12 amino acids. CDR3 amino acids: CASSPDNQPQHF. CDR3 DNA: TGTGCCAGCAGCCCTGACAATCAGCCCCAGCATTTT.

This clone was recorded a few times. The chain uses TRBV19 and TRBJ1-6; D gene unclear. Trimming took off 3 bases at V and 7 bases at J, with 10 bases between the two ends. CDR1 is LNHDA, CDR2 SQIVND, per germline (reference sequence). The CDR3 is made up of 14 amino acids. The CDR3 DNA follows: TGTGCCAGTAGTATGCCAAGGGAGAATTCACCCCTCCACTTT. Amino acid sequence: CASSMPRENSPLHF.

CDR3 amino acids: CASSSPTSGETYEQYF. Written as DNA, the CDR3 is TGTGCCAGCAGTTCACCGACTAGCGGGGAGACCTACGAGCAGTACTTC. This rearrangement joins TRBV7-9 to TRBJ2-7; 11 bases line up with TRBD2. The V gene end was trimmed by 6 bases and the J gene end by 2 bases; junction bases not matched to a gene: 9. The germline V gene encodes CDR1 SEHNR and CDR2 FQNEAQ (reference sequence). The CDR3 runs 16 residues. The entire variable domain, with the rest obtained from reference TRBV7-9 and TRBJ2-7, is as follows: DTGVSQNPRHKITKRGQNVTFRCDPISEHNRLYWYRQTLGQGPEFLTYFQNEAQLEKSRLLSDRFSAERPKGSFSTLEIQRTEQGDSAMYLCASSSPTSGETYEQYFGPGTRLTVT.